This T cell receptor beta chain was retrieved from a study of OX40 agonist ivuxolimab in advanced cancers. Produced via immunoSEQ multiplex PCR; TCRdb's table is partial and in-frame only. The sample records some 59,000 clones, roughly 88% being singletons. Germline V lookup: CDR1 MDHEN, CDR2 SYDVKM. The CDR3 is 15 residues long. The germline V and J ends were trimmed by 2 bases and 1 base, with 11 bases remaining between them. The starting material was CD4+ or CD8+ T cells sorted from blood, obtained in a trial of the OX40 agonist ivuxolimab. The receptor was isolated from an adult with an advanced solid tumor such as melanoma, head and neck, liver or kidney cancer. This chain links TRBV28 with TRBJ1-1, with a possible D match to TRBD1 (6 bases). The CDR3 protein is CASSLTGQRNTEAFF. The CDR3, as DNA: TGTGCCAGCAGTTTAACCGGACAGAGGAACACTGAAGCTTTCTTT.